This entry concerns a single TCR beta chain. Its target is not known. The germline V gene encodes CDR1 SGHVS and CDR2 FQNEAQ. The CDR3 length is 14 residues. Trimming removed 4 bases from V and 1 base from J; junction bases left unmatched: 3. The authors ran a second PCR of about 6 to 12 cycles using a sample-barcoded 5' primer and a J-beta primer mix. Sequencing yielded, for each sample, at least 2.5 million paired-end reads carrying CDR3. TCRdb reprocessed the 5' RACE reads via MiXCR and lists one record per CDR3 protein. The profile shows about 1.6 million distinct CDR3 sequences, about 32% of them singletons. The data were obtained in a study of blood T cells in healthy people across ages. Whole-study findings and limits: Getting older went along with TCR beta diversity per million T cells dropping roughly linearly. No conclusive comparison of naive versus antigen-experienced cells was possible with unsorted PBMCs.

Total RNA extraction produced at least 5.5 micrograms (per sample) for the study. Sequencing input: blood. The TCR originated in a woman between 25 and 40 years old in good health. This chain uses TRBV7-8 with TRBJ2-5, with TRBD1 matching 7 bases. In DNA form, the CDR3 reads TGTGCCAGCAGCTGGGACAGCTTCCAAGAGACCCAGTACTTC. Protein: CASSWDSFQETQYF.